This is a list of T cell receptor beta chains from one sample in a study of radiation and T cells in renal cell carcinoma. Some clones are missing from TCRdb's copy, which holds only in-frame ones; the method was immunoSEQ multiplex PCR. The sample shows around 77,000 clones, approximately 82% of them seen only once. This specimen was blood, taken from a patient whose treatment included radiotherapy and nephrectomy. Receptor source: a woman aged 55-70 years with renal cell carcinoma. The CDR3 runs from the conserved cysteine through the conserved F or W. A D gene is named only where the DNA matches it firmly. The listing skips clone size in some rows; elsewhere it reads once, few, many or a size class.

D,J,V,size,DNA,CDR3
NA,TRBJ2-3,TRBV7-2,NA,TGTGCCAGCAGGGAGACTAGCACAGATACGCAGTATTTT,CASRETSTDTQYF
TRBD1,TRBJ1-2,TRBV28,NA,TGTGCCAGCACCCCGGGACAGGGAGGCTACACCTTC,CASTPGQGGYTF
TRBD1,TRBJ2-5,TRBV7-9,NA,TGTGCCAGCAGCTTCTGGACAGGGGGCGGAGAGACCCAGTACTTC,CASSFWTGGGETQYF
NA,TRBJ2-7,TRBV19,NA,TGTGCCAGTAGTATTCCAGGGACCTACGAGCAGTACTTC,CASSIPGTYEQYF
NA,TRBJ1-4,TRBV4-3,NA,TGCGCCAGCAGCCAAGATATGGGGACCTTAACCGGGAATGAAAAACTGTTTTTT,CASSQDMGTLTGNEKLFF
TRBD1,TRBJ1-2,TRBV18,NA,TGTGCCAGCTCACCGGGACAGGGGCTTGGCTACACCTTC,CASSPGQGLGYTF
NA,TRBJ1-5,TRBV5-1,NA,TGCGCCAGCAGCCCGGCGGGTAGCAATCAGCCCCAGCATTTT,CASSPAGSNQPQHF
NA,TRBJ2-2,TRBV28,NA,TGTGCCAGCAGTTCGGACTACGAAGGGACCGGGGAGCTGTTTTTT,CASSSDYEGTGELFF
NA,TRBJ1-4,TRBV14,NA,TGTGCCAACAGCCAAGGTTTGGGTAACAAACTGTTTTTT,CANSQGLGNKLFF
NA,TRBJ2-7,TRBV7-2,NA,TGTGCCAGCAGCTTAGATCCGGGACAATACGAGCAGTACTTC,CASSLDPGQYEQYF
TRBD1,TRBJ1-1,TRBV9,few,TGTGCCAGCAGCGTAGAGGACAGGGGGGGCACTGAAGCTTTCTTT,CASSVEDRGGTEAFF
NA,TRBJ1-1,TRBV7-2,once,TGTGCCAGCAGCTTCGGGGAGAACACTGAAGCTTTCTTT,CASSFGENTEAFF
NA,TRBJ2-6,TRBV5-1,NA,TGCGCCAGCAGCCGGGACACCAGCTCTGGGGCCAACGTCCTGACTTTC,CASSRDTSSGANVLTF
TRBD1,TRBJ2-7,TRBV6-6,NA,TGTGCCAGCAGTTACCCCCAGGACAGGGGGACCTACGAGCAGTACTTC,CASSYPQDRGTYEQYF
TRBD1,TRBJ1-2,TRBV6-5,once,TGTGCCAGCAGTGGGACAGAAAAAAACTATGGCTACACCTTC,CASSGTEKNYGYTF
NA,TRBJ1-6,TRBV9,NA,TGTGCCAGCAGCGGGGCTTTGTGGCCGAATTCACCCCTCCACTTT,CASSGALWPNSPLHF
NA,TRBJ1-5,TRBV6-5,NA,TGTGCCAGCAGTTACCGTATAGGAAATCAGCCCCAGCATTTT,CASSYRIGNQPQHF
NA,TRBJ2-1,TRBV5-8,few,TGTGCCAGCAGACTTGGAAGGAATGAGCAGTTCTTC,CASRLGRNEQFF
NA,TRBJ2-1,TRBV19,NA,TGTGCCAGTACCGATATGGGGGGAAATCGGCAGTTCTTC,CASTDMGGNRQFF
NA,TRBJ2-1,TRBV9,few,TGTGCCAGCAGCCCCCCATCTGGAAATGAGCAGTTCTTC,CASSPPSGNEQFF
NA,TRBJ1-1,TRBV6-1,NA,TGTGCCAGCCCCCGAAATCCGGAATCGAACACTGAAGCTTTCTTT,CASPRNPESNTEAFF
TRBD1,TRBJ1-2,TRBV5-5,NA,TGTGCCAGCAGCTTGGCAGGGGGCGACTATGGCTACACCTTC,CASSLAGGDYGYTF
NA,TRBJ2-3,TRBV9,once,TGTGCCAGCAGCGTAGTTCCGGGGGCAAGCACAGATACGCAGTATTTT,CASSVVPGASTDTQYF
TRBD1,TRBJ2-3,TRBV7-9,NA,TGTGCCAGCAGCTTAGGGGCAGGGGGAGCAGATACGCAGTATTTT,CASSLGAGGADTQYF
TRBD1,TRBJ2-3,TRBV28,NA,TGTGCCAGCAGTTCTCTTCGGACAGGCCGAGAAAATACGCAGTATTTT,CASSSLRTGRENTQYF